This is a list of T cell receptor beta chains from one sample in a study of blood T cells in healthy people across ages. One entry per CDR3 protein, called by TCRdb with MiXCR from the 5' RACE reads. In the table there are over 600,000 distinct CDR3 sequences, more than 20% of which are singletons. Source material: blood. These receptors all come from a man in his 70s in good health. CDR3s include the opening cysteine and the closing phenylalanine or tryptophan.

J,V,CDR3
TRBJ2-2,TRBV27,CASRQVAGELFF
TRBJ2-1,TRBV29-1,CSVETGKLNEQFF
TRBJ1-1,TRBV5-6,CASSSRGTGAFF
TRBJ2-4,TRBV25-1,CASSESRPAVTKNIQYF
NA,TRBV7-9,CASSLAGLHNEQFF
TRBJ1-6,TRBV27,CASSFGRGVPLHF
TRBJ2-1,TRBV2,CASSRTDTNNEQFF
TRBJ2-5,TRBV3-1,CASSQAGTSGGPRSKETQYF
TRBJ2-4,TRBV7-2,CASSPEAGAKNIQYF
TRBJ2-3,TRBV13,CASSSDRGLGTQYF
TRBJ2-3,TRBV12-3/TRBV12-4,CASSLDLAVSGTQYF
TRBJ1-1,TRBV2,CASKAAGGSTEAFF
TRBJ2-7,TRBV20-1,CSARDGTSGSLGQYF
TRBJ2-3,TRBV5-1,CASSLSVASGSTDTQYF
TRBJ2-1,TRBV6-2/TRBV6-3,CASSSGLAGGEQFF
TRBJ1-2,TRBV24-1,CATSDFTQSYGYTF
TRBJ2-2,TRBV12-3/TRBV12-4,CASSLSGGPLTGELFF
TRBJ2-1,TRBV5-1,CASSLALGAGFYNEQFF
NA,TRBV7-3,CASSLTMGLAPHNEQFF
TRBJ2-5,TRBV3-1,CASSQRTSGRGETQYF
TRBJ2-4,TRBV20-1,CSAREGEIGAKNIQYF
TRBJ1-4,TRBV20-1,CSARTGPTNEKLFF
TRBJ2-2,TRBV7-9,CASSPPTDSSGELFF
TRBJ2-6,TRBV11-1,CASSLLDGQGPFSGANVLTF
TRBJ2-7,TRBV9,CASSDGTAPREQYF
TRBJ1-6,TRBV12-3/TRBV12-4,CASSADRADSPLHF
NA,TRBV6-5,CASSYRVDREQYEQYF
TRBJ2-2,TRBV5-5,CASSLNRGPNTGELFF
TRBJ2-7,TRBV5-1,CASSFRPGWNEQYF
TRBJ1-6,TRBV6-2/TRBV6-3,CASRLRPNSPLHF
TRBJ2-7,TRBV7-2,CASSATRNEQYF
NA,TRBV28,CASSLLGNYNEQFF
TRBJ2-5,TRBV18,CASSPPGLAGDQYF
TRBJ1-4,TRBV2,CASSAQGAGNEKLFF
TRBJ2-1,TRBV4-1,CASSQEVAAVSSYNEQFF
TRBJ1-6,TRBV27,CASSLSSSSPLHF
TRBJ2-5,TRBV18,CASSPPTSGRAREQETQYF
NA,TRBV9,CASSDPGGGNEQFF
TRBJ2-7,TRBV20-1,CSAVSGGLDYEQYF
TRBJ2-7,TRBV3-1,CASSQDDRGSPHEQYF
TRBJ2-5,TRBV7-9,CASSLEGSSGETQYF
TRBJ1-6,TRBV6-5,CASRTGTGNSPLHF
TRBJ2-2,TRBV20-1,CSAIAGGGTGELFF
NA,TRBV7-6,CASSRRRGQELTEQFF
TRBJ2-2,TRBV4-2,CASSQDPGTPNTGELFF
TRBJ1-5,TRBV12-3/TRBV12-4,CASSLAWGGIGNQPQHF
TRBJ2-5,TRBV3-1,CASSQGSGAATQYF
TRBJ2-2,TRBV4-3,CASSQDRRPVGELFF
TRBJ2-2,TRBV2,CASERGQNTGELFF
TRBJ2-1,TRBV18,CASSPGQTDEQLF
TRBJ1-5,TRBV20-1,CSARGGAGNQPQHF
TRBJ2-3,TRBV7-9,CASSIPGTGTDTQYF
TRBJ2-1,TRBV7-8,CASSLAFRAGGDYNEQFF
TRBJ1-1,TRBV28,CASISWDTEAFF
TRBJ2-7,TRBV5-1,CASSGTNRDRQYF
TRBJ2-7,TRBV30,CAWSDPLLEQYF
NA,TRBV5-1,CASSSTSGRTEQFF
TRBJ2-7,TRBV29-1,CSVGAGRDYEQYF
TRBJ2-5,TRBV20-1,CSARDGSRSQETQYF
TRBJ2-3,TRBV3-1,CASSPFTSGRGTDTQYF